These 17 T cell receptor beta chains were all obtained from the same sample, sequenced in a study of T cells of healthy individuals (dated by TCRdb to the late 2010s). Library generation was performed with 5' RACE. TCRdb names Illumina MiSeq as the instrument used. TCRdb cleaned the public reads at Q25 with fastp, built clones with MiXCR and kept in-frame beta chains. Rows matching on CDR3 protein sequence are summarized as one entry with the most common DNA and genes. The sample table contains around 100,000 distinct CDR3 sequences; only one count was recorded for around 17% of them. Together, the top ten hold approximately 5.7% of the sample. The receptors were sampled from a human donor in good health.

This chain uses TRBV5-1 with TRBJ2-1; D could derive from TRBD1 or TRBD2 (5 bases each). CDR3 length equals 14 residues. V lost 0 bases and J 9 bases, leaving 13 bases between the germline ends. The germline gives CDR1 SGHRS, CDR2 YFSETQ. The CDR3 region has the DNA TGCGCCAGCAGCTTGGACGGGGATCAGGGTGAGCAGTTCTTC. This translates into CASSLDGDQGEQFF.

At least ten counts were recorded for this clonotype. The chain combines TRBV28 with TRBJ2-7; 9 nucleotides line up with TRBD1. Germline values: CDR1 MDHEN, CDR2 SYDVKM. The J segment lost 2 bases and the V segment lost 7 bases, leaving 6 bases of the junction unmatched. This CDR3 spans 14 amino acids. CDR3 bases: TGTGCCAGCACCATGGGACAGGGCACCTACGAGCAGTACTTC. Translated, it gives CASTMGQGTYEQYF.

The chain recombines TRBV20-1 with TRBJ2-5, with D perhaps matching TRBD1 (6 bases). Germline CDR1 is DFQATT and CDR2 is SNEGSKA (reference sequence). V was cut by 1 base and J by 4 bases, with 13 bases left in between. The CDR3 covers 14 residues. CDR3 sequence reads: CSARGGQVRETQYF. As DNA, the CDR3 is TGCAGTGCTAGAGGGGGGCAGGTCCGAGAGACCCAGTACTTC.

V usage is TRBV28 and J usage is TRBJ1-1; 8 positions agree with TRBD1. Germline CDR1 MDHEN, CDR2 SYDVKM. V shed 7 bases, J shed 1 base, and the junction held 5 bases outside the gene matches. This CDR3 region has 14 residues. Here the CDR3 DNA reads TGTGCCAGCACCTGGGGACAGGCGAACACTGAAGCTTTCTTT. Its protein is CASTWGQANTEAFF.

The V gene is TRBV3-2, the J gene TRBJ2-5; TRBD2, the D gene given by the table, was not confirmed from the DNA. TRBV3-2 is listed as a pseudogene. The CDR3 contains 19 residues. CDR3 nucleotide sequence: TGTGCCAGCAGCCAGGTCGGGAGGACTAGCGGCAGTTTGGAGGAGACCCAGTACTTC. It codes for CASSQVGRTSGSLEETQYF.

The sample holds a few counts of this clonotype. The genes are TRBV12-3 or TRBV12-4 and TRBJ2-3, with D perhaps being TRBD1 or TRBD2 (5 bases each). V lost 6 bases and J 1 base, leaving 14 bases between the germline ends. The CDR3 has 15 amino acids. This CDR3 is CASSFEGLGTDTQYF. The DNA of the CDR3 is TGTGCCAGCAGCTTCGAGGGGTTGGGCACAGATACGCAGTATTTT.

The chain joins TRBV20-1 to TRBJ1-4; no clear D. V was pared by 3 bases and J by 8 bases, with 16 bases between. Germline V gene data show CDR1 as DFQATT and CDR2 as SNEGSKA (reference sequence). The CDR3 has 14 amino acids. DNA of the CDR3: TGCAGTGCTAGTTTAGGCCCCTACACCGAAAAACTGTTTTTT. It yields the protein CSASLGPYTEKLFF.

This clonotype has more than one count but fewer than ten. V usage is TRBV6-1 and J usage is TRBJ2-7, with 8 positions matching TRBD1. CDR3 length equals 16 residues. Germline CDR1 and CDR2: MNHNS and SASEGT. The V gene end was trimmed by 0 bases and the J gene end by 0 bases; junction bases not matched to a gene: 4. For the CDR3, the DNA is TGTGCCAGCAGTGAAGCCCACGGGACAGGCTCCTACGAGCAGTACTTC. This translates into CASSEAHGTGSYEQYF.

The table lists this clonotype with a few counts. J is TRBJ2-7 and V is TRBV28, with D perhaps TRBD2 (5 bases). Between the trimmed V and J ends, which lost 5 bases and 0 bases, there was a span of 14 bases. The germline V gene encodes CDR1 MDHEN and CDR2 SYDVKM. CDR3 length: 15 amino acids. This CDR3 is CASSPEVASSYEQYF. CDR3 DNA: TGTGCCAGCAGTCCCGAGGTAGCGAGCTCCTACGAGCAGTACTTC.

This clonotype was detected only a few times. CDR3 sequence (DNA): TGCAGCCCTAAAAGGGGCAATGAGCAGTTCTTC. This sequence encodes CSPKRGNEQFF. The chain employs TRBV29-1 and TRBJ2-1; D is possibly TRBD1 (5 bases). The germline V and J ends were trimmed by 8 bases and 6 bases, with 11 bases remaining between them. The germline V gene has CDR1 SQVTM and CDR2 ANQGSEA. The CDR3 is 11 amino acids.

The chain recombines TRBV7-3 with TRBJ2-6; D gene ambiguous. This CDR3 contains 15 residues. The V gene lost 2 bases and the J gene lost 4 bases, with 9 bases spanning the gap. CDR1 and CDR2 from the germline V gene are SGHTA and FQGTGA. CDR3 protein: CASSLGKAGANVLTF. In DNA, the CDR3 is TGTGCCAGCAGCTTAGGGAAAGCCGGGGCCAACGTCCTGACTTTC.

The sample holds a few counts of this clonotype. The chain is built from TRBV2 and TRBJ2-5; D is perhaps TRBD1 (5 bases). This CDR3 comprises 13 residues. V was pared by 9 bases and J by 3 bases, with 14 bases between. Germline V gene lookup returns CDR1 SNHLY and CDR2 FYNNEI. The CDR3 protein is CASERPGKETQYF. In DNA, the CDR3 is TGTGCCAGTGAGCGCCCAGGGAAAGAGACCCAGTACTTC.

The genes are TRBV20-1 and TRBJ2-2; D ambiguous. V was pared by 2 bases and J by 5 bases, with 9 bases between. The CDR3 loop spans 13 amino acids. Germline V gene lookup returns CDR1 DFQATT and CDR2 SNEGSKA (reference sequence). The CDR3 DNA sequence: TGCAGTGCTAGAAAGGGTGGGACCGGGGAGCTGTTTTTT. This codes for CSARKGGTGELFF.

Ten or more counts support this clonotype. The chain combines TRBV10-3 with TRBJ1-5; D remains unclear. The CDR3 contains 12 residues. Trimming pared 0 bases from V and 3 bases from J, leaving 0 bases between. Looked up from germline, CDR1 is ENHRY and CDR2 is SYGVKD. Here the CDR3 reads CAISESNQPQHF. The CDR3 region has the DNA TGTGCCATCAGTGAGTCCAATCAGCCCCAGCATTTT.

The chain's CDR3 is CASSTGTGPYEQYF. The CDR3 DNA reads as TGTGCCAGCAGCACCGGGACAGGACCATACGAGCAGTACTTC. The V call is TRBV7-9, the J call TRBJ2-7; 8 bases are a match to TRBD1. Losses at the gene ends were 5 bases for V and 4 bases for J; bases not matched to a gene: 7. The CDR3 contains 14 residues. CDR1 and CDR2 (germline): SEHNR, FQNEAQ (reference sequence).

This clonotype came up a few times. This chain connects TRBV6-2 or TRBV6-3 to TRBJ2-1; weak D call: TRBD1 (6 bases). Germline values: CDR1 MNHEY, CDR2 SVGEGT. The germline V and J ends were trimmed by 8 bases and 2 bases, with 10 bases remaining between them. The CDR3 is made up of 13 amino acids. The CDR3 coding sequence is TGTGCCAGCCAGGGGTTTCCCTACAATGAGCAGTTCTTC. Encoded protein: CASQGFPYNEQFF.

This clonotype was counted between two and nine times. The V call is TRBV5-1, the J call TRBJ1-4; D is undetermined. V was trimmed by 4 bases and J by 0 bases, leaving 10 bases between them. The germline V gene has CDR1 SGHRS and CDR2 YFSETQ. This CDR3 region has 15 residues. DNA for the CDR3: TGCGCCAGCAGCCGGGCCCCTGCAACTAATGAAAAACTGTTTTTT. This translates into CASSRAPATNEKLFF. Drawing the rest from reference TRBV5-1 and TRBJ1-4, the complete variable domain is KAGVTQTPRYLIKTRGQQVTLSCSPISGHRSVSWYQQTPGQGLQFLFEYFSETQRNKGNFPGRFSGRQFSNSRSEMNVSTLELGDSALYLCASSRAPATNEKLFFGSGTQLSVL.